The present T cell receptor beta chain was sequenced within a study of blood T cell repertoires in COVID-19 (dated by TCRdb to about 2020). Concerning the study at large: Samples from collaborators originated in the United States, Italy and Spain and spanned both the acute and convalescent phases of COVID-19. The prospective study material was composed of cDNA or gDNA derived from T cells, B-cell-depleted T cells, or PBMCs. The dataset comprised deeply sampled blood TCRbeta repertoires from subjects exposed to, actively infected with, or recovered from COVID-19. A freely available public database, intended as a resource for researchers studying the immune response to SARS-CoV-2, is where the repertoires were released. Samples came from the ongoing ImmuneRACE study (first 160 participants) plus 1,254 subjects from 6 global collaborators. A de-identified subject ID, COVID-19 status, age in years and sex were almost always included in the sample metadata. Where available, HLA class I and class II types were obtained from metadata supplied by the sample provider rather than from assay-based typing. General findings and caveats noted by the study authors: Clinical and demographic metadata were provided uncurated, with the amount varying by source and participant.

TCRbeta CDR3 regions were amplified from genomic DNA using the immunoSEQ Assay, a bias-controlled multiplex PCR. Processing in the source paper ran as follows. The number of nucleated cells in each sample was estimated by amplification of reference gene primers within the assay. Sequence reads were collapsed and filtered to measure the absolute abundance of every unique TCRbeta CDR3 rearrangement. For each sample, productive Simpson clonality was calculated by taking the square root of Simpson's diversity index across productive rearrangements. The source is immuneACCESS, and TCRdb retained only in-frame sequences with V and J called. Part of the clones is not carried over; for the studies checked, unresolved V genes explain less than half of this, and the remainder is unexplained. The D gene and trimming were derived from the DNA, and the V and J assignments and clone size from that table. Recorded for this sample are approximately 200,000 clones; roughly 90% of them occurred a single time. The ten largest clonotypes hold under 13% of the sample.

Regarding this clone: The clone's antigen remains unknown. Per-nucleotide qualities are absent, and no much larger clonotype sits a single base away.

In the prospective study, participants were about 18 to 95 years old, resided in under 30 geographic areas of the United States, and were enrolled through a virtual design. In the prospective study, participants were assigned to cohorts based on the clinical history participants reported in a screening survey and a study questionnaire. Mobile phlebotomists in the prospective study collected whole blood, serum and a nasopharyngeal or oropharyngeal swab from every participant. Additional blood draws and questionnaires over an approximately 2-month period could optionally be provided by prospective study participants. Before DNA extraction, blood samples from the prospective study were shipped at room temperature or frozen. What was sequenced was PBMCs or T cells enriched from blood (not recorded which). The source is a man aged 18 to 30 with acute COVID-19.

CDR3 reads: CATSGRFGYEQYF. The nucleotides are TGTGCTACCTCGGGTCGCTTCGGCTACGAGCAGTACTTC. Recombination joined TRBV24-1 with TRBJ2-7; there is no confident call for the D gene. From the germline V gene, CDR1 is KGHDR and CDR2 is SFDVKD. From the cysteine up to the phenylalanine, the CDR3 has a length of 13 residues. Only the CDR3 DNA is retained, 39 bases long and in frame from the first base.